The clone carrying this T cell receptor (beta chain) was counted a single time. As yet, its antigen is unknown. With a much larger clone just one base away, this may be a read error. These data belong to a study of CD8 T cells in ankylosing spondylitis. Points from the study as a whole: Disease-linked clones bore a CD8+ phenotype and were relatively rare in peripheral blood.

This CDR3 has 16 residues. V lost 6 bases, J lost 7 bases, and 12 bases stayed unmatched. CDR1 and CDR2 from the germline V gene are SGHRS and YFSETQ. MiXCR, run by TCRdb on the 5' RACE reads, gives a single entry per CDR3 protein. The table shows about 220,000 distinct CDR3 sequences, with about 26% occurring only once. The source is a male donor with ankylosing spondylitis or in good health (not recorded which). What was sequenced was blood, either unsorted or a sorted T cell fraction (not recorded which). V usage is TRBV5-1 and J usage is TRBJ2-2; 10 bases are shared with TRBD2. CDR3 sequence: CASTSTSGKRGGELFF. Here the CDR3 DNA reads TGCGCCAGCACTTCTACTAGCGGGAAACGGGGCGGGGAGCTGTTTTTT.